This T cell receptor (beta chain) was captured by sequencing in a study of molecular identifiers for immune sequencing clone quantification. V dropped 0 bases and J dropped 6; count of bases not matched to a gene: 11. The CDR3 sequence is 18 residues long. Per germline, CDR1 LNHDA and CDR2 SQIVND (reference sequence). This clonotype was counted a few times. Its antigen remains unknown. Bulk TCR libraries were made with methods that had been previously described and with listed TCR primers. TCRdb re-called the PCR reads through MiXCR, storing one row per CDR3 protein. This table holds over 550,000 distinct CDR3 sequences, roughly 27% found once. The authors sorted naive CD8 T cells as CD8+CD4-CCR7+CD45RA+. Study outcomes and limitations: Clone sizes that are highly expanded could be underestimated when identical TCR molecules share a barcode. Over 99% of CMV-specific effector molecules, but under 1% of naive ones, were in clones above 20 copies.

The genes are TRBV19 and TRBJ2-2, with TRBD1 matching over 9 bases. The sample comprised naive CD8+ T cells from blood, with Jurkat cell RNA spiked in. Sample subset: FACS-sorted CD8+CD4-CCR7+CD45RA+ naive T cells. The TCR sequence derives from a human donor in good health. Some libraries in this study had Jurkat cell RNA spiked in. The CDR3 is CASSIDSVGQGLSGELFF. CDR3 bases: TGTGCCAGTAGTATAGATTCCGTGGGACAGGGATTGTCCGGGGAGCTGTTTTTT.